One sample yielded the 2 T cell receptor beta chains listed below, sequenced in a study of response to subunit inactivated influenza vaccine. TCRdb redid the calling of the RT-PCR reads with MiXCR, one entry per CDR3 protein. The table lists about half a million distinct CDR3 sequences, approximately 10% of them singletons. The sample in question was PBMCs from blood, obtained roughly 48 days after vaccination. The receptor source for this set is a man aged 50-59 years who received an inactivated influenza vaccine.

In its sample, this clonotype was seen a few times. The chain uses TRBV12-3 or TRBV12-4 and TRBJ1-2; D is perhaps TRBD1 (6 bases). CDR3 length: 14 residues. V was shortened by 0 bases and J by 7 bases, with 12 bases between the two germline ends. The CDR3 sequence is CASSLASGASGYTF. In nucleotides, the CDR3 is TGTGCCAGCAGTTTAGCATCAGGGGCCTCTGGCTACACCTTC.

This clonotype was counted ten times or more. The V gene is TRBV7-2, the J gene TRBJ2-7; unclear D gene. V dropped 6 bases and J dropped 3 bases, with 15 bases sitting between them. This CDR3 comprises 14 residues. Germline V gene data show CDR1 as SGHTA and CDR2 as FQGNSA. CDR3 sequence reads: CASSYHRGRYEQYF. The DNA for the CDR3 is TGTGCCAGCAGTTACCACCGAGGACGCTACGAGCAGTACTTC.